The clone carrying this TCR beta chain appeared many times. The germline V gene has CDR1 SGHDT and CDR2 YYEEEE. V shed 6 bases and J shed 10 bases, with 11 bases lying between them. CDR3 size: 11 residues. The sample comes from a study of T-cell reconstitution after alpha-beta-depleted transplantation in children. This sample's TCRbeta library carried unique molecular identifier barcodes. TCRdb independently ran MiXCR on the PCR reads; one entry per CDR3 protein. The data contain hundreds of thousands of distinct CDR3 sequences, about 12% of them singletons. This receptor was identified in a girl aged 2 to 10 with congenital amegakaryocytic thrombocytopenia, due to receive a stem cell transplant. Sequences were derived from PBMCs, sampled before TCRalphabeta/CD19-depleted stem cell transplant. The J gene is TRBJ2-1, the V gene TRBV5-6; D is ambiguous. For the CDR3, the DNA is TGTGCCAGCATGAACCGTAAAGAGCAGTTCTTC. Translated: CASMNRKEQFF.